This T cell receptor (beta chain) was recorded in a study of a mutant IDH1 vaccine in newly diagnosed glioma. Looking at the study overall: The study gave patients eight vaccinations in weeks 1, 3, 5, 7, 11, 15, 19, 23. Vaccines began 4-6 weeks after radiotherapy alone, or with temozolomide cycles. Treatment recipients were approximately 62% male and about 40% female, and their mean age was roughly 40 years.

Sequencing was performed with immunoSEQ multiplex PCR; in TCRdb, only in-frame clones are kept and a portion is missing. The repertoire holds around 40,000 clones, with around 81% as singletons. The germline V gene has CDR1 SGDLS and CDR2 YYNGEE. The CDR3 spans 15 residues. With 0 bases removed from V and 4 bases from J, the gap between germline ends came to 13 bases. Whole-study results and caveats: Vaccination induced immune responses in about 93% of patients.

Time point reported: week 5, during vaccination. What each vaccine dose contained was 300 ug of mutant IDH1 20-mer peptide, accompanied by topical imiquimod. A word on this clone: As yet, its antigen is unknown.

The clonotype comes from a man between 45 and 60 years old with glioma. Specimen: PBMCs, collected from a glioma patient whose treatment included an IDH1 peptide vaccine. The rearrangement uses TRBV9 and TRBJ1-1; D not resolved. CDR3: CASSVEGGWTTEAFF. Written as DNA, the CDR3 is TGTGCCAGCAGCGTAGAGGGCGGTTGGACCACTGAAGCTTTCTTT.